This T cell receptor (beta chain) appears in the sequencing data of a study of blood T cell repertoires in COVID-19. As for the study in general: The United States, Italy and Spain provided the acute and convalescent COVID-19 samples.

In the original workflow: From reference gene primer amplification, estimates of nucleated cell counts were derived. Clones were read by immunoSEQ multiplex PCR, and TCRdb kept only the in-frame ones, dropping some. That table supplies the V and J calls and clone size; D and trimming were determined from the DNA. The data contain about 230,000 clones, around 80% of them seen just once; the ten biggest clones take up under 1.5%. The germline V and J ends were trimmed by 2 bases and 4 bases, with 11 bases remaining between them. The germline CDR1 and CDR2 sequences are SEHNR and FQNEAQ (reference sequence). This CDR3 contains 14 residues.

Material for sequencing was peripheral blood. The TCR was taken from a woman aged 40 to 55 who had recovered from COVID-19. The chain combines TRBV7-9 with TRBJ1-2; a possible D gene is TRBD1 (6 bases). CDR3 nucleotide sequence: TGTGCCAGCAGCTTATCGGGGGGGCTCTATGGCTACACCTTC. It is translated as CASSLSGGLYGYTF. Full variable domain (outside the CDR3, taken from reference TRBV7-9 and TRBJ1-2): DTGVSQNPRHKITKRGQNVTFRCDPISEHNRLYWYRQTLGQGPEFLTYFQNEAQLEKSRLLSDRFSAERPKGSFSTLEIQRTEQGDSAMYLCASSLSGGLYGYTFGSGTRLTVV.